The rows below give T cell receptor beta chains drawn from one sample of a study of blood T cell repertoires in COVID-19. Libraries were prepared by immunoSEQ multiplex PCR; TCRdb keeps only in-frame clonotypes and omits some of them. The sample has 150,000 to 200,000 clones, 80% to 85% seen once. The sequencing sample was made of PBMCs or T cells enriched from blood (not recorded which). Receptors were obtained from a woman in her thirties who had been exposed to COVID-19. CDR3s include the opening cysteine and the closing phenylalanine or tryptophan. D genes are given only for firm matches. Some rows have no size entry. The others give once, few or many, or a class for an expanded clone.

v_call: TRBV11-2; clone_size: once; j_call: TRBJ1-6; d_call: -; cdr3_aa: CASSPGLFYNSPLHF; cdr3_nt: TGTGCCAGCAGCCCTGGACTTTTCTATAATTCACCCCTCCACTTT
v_call: TRBV5-1; clone_size: -; j_call: TRBJ1-5; d_call: -; cdr3_aa: CASSPGETGYSNQPQHF; cdr3_nt: TGCGCCAGCAGCCCAGGCGAGACAGGTTATAGCAATCAGCCCCAGCATTTT
v_call: TRBV15; clone_size: -; j_call: TRBJ1-6; d_call: -; cdr3_aa: CATSREGRVGSPLHF; cdr3_nt: TGTGCCACCAGCAGAGAGGGCAGGGTGGGTTCACCCCTCCACTTT
v_call: TRBV5-1; clone_size: -; j_call: TRBJ2-7; d_call: TRBD1; cdr3_aa: CASSLGTGEPVSYEQYF; cdr3_nt: TGCGCCAGCAGCCTGGGGACAGGCGAACCAGTCTCCTACGAGCAGTACTTC
v_call: TRBV19; clone_size: -; j_call: TRBJ2-2; d_call: -; cdr3_aa: CASSIGLYTGELFF; cdr3_nt: TGTGCCAGTAGTATCGGACTCTACACCGGGGAGCTGTTTTTT
v_call: TRBV28; clone_size: many; j_call: TRBJ2-6; d_call: -; cdr3_aa: CASSLGAASGANVLTF; cdr3_nt: TGTGCCAGCAGCCTGGGGGCGGCCTCTGGGGCCAACGTCCTGACTTTC
v_call: TRBV6-2/TRBV6-3; clone_size: -; j_call: TRBJ1-1; d_call: -; cdr3_aa: CASSLAGGVTEAFF; cdr3_nt: TGTGCCAGCAGCCTTGCGGGGGGAGTTACTGAAGCTTTCTTT
v_call: TRBV19; clone_size: -; j_call: TRBJ1-5; d_call: TRBD1; cdr3_aa: CASRIDRGYQPQHF; cdr3_nt: TGTGCCAGTAGGATCGACAGGGGATATCAGCCCCAGCATTTT
v_call: TRBV4-1; clone_size: -; j_call: TRBJ1-1; d_call: -; cdr3_aa: CASSQYWASHWAFF; cdr3_nt: TGCGCCAGCAGCCAATACTGGGCCAGTCATTGGGCTTTCTTT
v_call: TRBV19; clone_size: -; j_call: TRBJ1-1; d_call: -; cdr3_aa: CATSSGGNTEAFF; cdr3_nt: TGTGCCACCAGTTCGGGGGGAAACACTGAAGCTTTCTTT
v_call: TRBV2; clone_size: -; j_call: TRBJ1-2; d_call: TRBD1; cdr3_aa: CASIPSRAGTGESYTF; cdr3_nt: TGTGCCAGCATCCCAAGCCGGGCCGGGACAGGGGAGAGCTACACCTTC
v_call: TRBV2; clone_size: few; j_call: TRBJ2-7; d_call: -; cdr3_aa: CASSAKVSGVNEQYF; cdr3_nt: TGTGCCAGCAGTGCGAAAGTTTCAGGGGTCAACGAGCAGTACTTC
v_call: TRBV21-1; clone_size: -; j_call: TRBJ2-7; d_call: -; cdr3_aa: CASTSSGLAARYEQYF; cdr3_nt: TGTGCCAGCACCTCATCCGGACTAGCGGCTCGTTACGAGCAGTACTTC
v_call: TRBV30; clone_size: -; j_call: TRBJ2-7; d_call: TRBD1; cdr3_aa: CASYPRQGNEQYF; cdr3_nt: TGTGCCTCATACCCCAGACAGGGTAACGAGCAGTACTTC
v_call: TRBV12-3/TRBV12-4; clone_size: few; j_call: TRBJ2-7; d_call: TRBD2; cdr3_aa: CASRLAGSYEQYF; cdr3_nt: TGTGCCAGCAGGCTAGCGGGCTCCTACGAGCAGTACTTC
v_call: TRBV2; clone_size: -; j_call: TRBJ1-3; d_call: -; cdr3_aa: CASSEAYFRSSGNTIYF; cdr3_nt: TGTGCCAGCAGTGAAGCGTATTTCAGGTCGTCCGGAAACACCATATATTTT
v_call: TRBV15; clone_size: -; j_call: TRBJ1-5; d_call: -; cdr3_aa: CATSILRPEAPQHF; cdr3_nt: TGTGCCACCAGCATCCTGAGGCCAGAAGCGCCCCAGCATTTT
v_call: TRBV10-3; clone_size: -; j_call: TRBJ1-5; d_call: TRBD1; cdr3_aa: CAISDRQGLGPQHF; cdr3_nt: TGTGCCATCAGTGACAGACAGGGATTGGGGCCCCAGCATTTT
v_call: TRBV19; clone_size: -; j_call: TRBJ1-2; d_call: -; cdr3_aa: CASSSTPGEYGYTF; cdr3_nt: TGTGCCAGTAGCTCCACACCAGGGGAATATGGCTACACCTTC
v_call: TRBV5-1; clone_size: -; j_call: TRBJ2-3; d_call: TRBD2; cdr3_aa: CASSLGLAGGLDTQYF; cdr3_nt: TGCGCCAGCAGCTTGGGTCTAGCGGGGGGCCTAGATACGCAGTATTTT
v_call: TRBV9; clone_size: -; j_call: TRBJ1-1; d_call: -; cdr3_aa: CASSKIQGKTEAFF; cdr3_nt: TGTGCCAGCAGCAAAATTCAGGGGAAGACTGAAGCTTTCTTT
v_call: TRBV7-8; clone_size: -; j_call: TRBJ2-7; d_call: -; cdr3_aa: CASSRGRGYEQYF; cdr3_nt: TGTGCCAGCAGCAGAGGACGGGGCTACGAGCAGTACTTC
v_call: TRBV6-2/TRBV6-3; clone_size: -; j_call: TRBJ2-2; d_call: TRBD2; cdr3_aa: CASSPRGRGGPGELFF; cdr3_nt: TGTGCCAGCAGTCCCCGGGGGCGGGGGGGACCCGGGGAGCTGTTTTTT
v_call: TRBV7-8; clone_size: -; j_call: TRBJ2-5; d_call: -; cdr3_aa: CASSLGLVLETQYF; cdr3_nt: TGTGCCAGCAGCTTGGGACTTGTACTAGAGACCCAGTACTTC
v_call: TRBV5-6; clone_size: -; j_call: TRBJ1-6; d_call: TRBD1; cdr3_aa: CASSAGGANSPLHF; cdr3_nt: TGTGCCAGCAGCGCAGGGGGCGCAAATTCACCCCTCCACTTT
v_call: TRBV10-3; clone_size: -; j_call: TRBJ2-5; d_call: TRBD2; cdr3_aa: CAISESGLAGGETQYF; cdr3_nt: TGTGCCATCAGTGAGTCGGGACTAGCGGGGGGGGAGACCCAGTACTTC
v_call: TRBV7-9; clone_size: -; j_call: TRBJ2-1; d_call: TRBD2; cdr3_aa: CASSSSPTGGNLYEQFF; cdr3_nt: TGTGCCAGCAGCTCCTCCCCTACGGGGGGGAATCTCTATGAGCAGTTCTTC
v_call: TRBV18; clone_size: -; j_call: TRBJ2-5; d_call: -; cdr3_aa: CASSPAETQYF; cdr3_nt: TGTGCCAGCTCACCAGCGGAGACCCAGTACTTC
v_call: TRBV6-5; clone_size: many; j_call: TRBJ2-7; d_call: -; cdr3_aa: CASSAGTYYEQYF; cdr3_nt: TGTGCCAGCTCGGCGGGGACCTACTACGAGCAGTACTTC
v_call: TRBV7-6; clone_size: -; j_call: TRBJ1-5; d_call: -; cdr3_aa: CASSPGGGLNQPQHF; cdr3_nt: TGTGCCAGCAGCCCCGGGGGGGGGCTCAATCAGCCCCAGCATTTT
v_call: TRBV7-9; clone_size: once; j_call: TRBJ2-1; d_call: TRBD2; cdr3_aa: CASRQRRLAGVPDEQFF; cdr3_nt: TGTGCCAGCAGGCAAAGAAGACTAGCGGGGGTACCCGATGAGCAGTTCTTC
v_call: TRBV7-8; clone_size: -; j_call: TRBJ1-1; d_call: -; cdr3_aa: CASSPRAPSGAEAFF; cdr3_nt: TGTGCCAGCAGCCCTAGGGCCCCTAGCGGGGCTGAAGCTTTCTTT
v_call: TRBV4-3; clone_size: few; j_call: TRBJ1-1; d_call: -; cdr3_aa: CASSGSYKGNTEAFF; cdr3_nt: TGCGCCAGTTCGGGGAGTTACAAAGGGAACACTGAAGCTTTCTTT
v_call: TRBV5-1; clone_size: -; j_call: TRBJ2-7; d_call: -; cdr3_aa: CASSLGPDSAGKQYF; cdr3_nt: TGCGCCAGCAGCTTGGGCCCTGACAGTGCCGGCAAGCAGTACTTC
v_call: TRBV6-5; clone_size: -; j_call: TRBJ1-2; d_call: -; cdr3_aa: CASSYSSGGGYTF; cdr3_nt: TGTGCCAGCAGTTACTCGTCCGGGGGAGGCTACACCTTC
v_call: TRBV14; clone_size: -; j_call: TRBJ2-7; d_call: TRBD2; cdr3_aa: CASSLPGGYEQYF; cdr3_nt: TGTGCCAGCAGCCTGCCGGGGGGCTACGAGCAGTACTTC
v_call: TRBV30; clone_size: -; j_call: TRBJ1-2; d_call: -; cdr3_aa: CAWSANNYGYTF; cdr3_nt: TGTGCCTGGAGTGCCAATAACTATGGCTACACCTTC
v_call: TRBV4-3; clone_size: -; j_call: TRBJ1-2; d_call: -; cdr3_aa: CASSQEAGRNYGYTF; cdr3_nt: TGCGCCAGCAGCCAAGAGGCAGGTCGTAACTATGGCTACACCTTC
v_call: TRBV27; clone_size: -; j_call: TRBJ1-5; d_call: -; cdr3_aa: CASSLGSSNQPQHF; cdr3_nt: TGTGCCAGCAGTTTAGGGAGTAGCAATCAGCCCCAGCATTTT
v_call: TRBV7-3; clone_size: -; j_call: TRBJ2-1; d_call: TRBD2; cdr3_aa: CASTARGGNEQFF; cdr3_nt: TGTGCCAGCACCGCCCGGGGGGGTAATGAGCAGTTCTTC
v_call: TRBV4-1; clone_size: once; j_call: TRBJ2-3; d_call: TRBD2; cdr3_aa: CASSHYGGSTDTQYF; cdr3_nt: TGCGCCAGCAGCCACTACGGGGGGAGCACAGATACGCAGTATTTT
v_call: TRBV10-2; clone_size: few; j_call: TRBJ2-3; d_call: TRBD2; cdr3_aa: CASSLLAGGTYTQYF; cdr3_nt: TGCGCCAGCAGCCTACTAGCGGGGGGCACCTATACGCAGTATTTT
v_call: TRBV2; clone_size: -; j_call: TRBJ1-1; d_call: -; cdr3_aa: CASSEGRQPNTEAFF; cdr3_nt: TGTGCCAGCAGTGAAGGCCGACAGCCGAACACTGAAGCTTTCTTT
v_call: TRBV7-2; clone_size: once; j_call: TRBJ1-3; d_call: -; cdr3_aa: CASSLALGFSGNTIYF; cdr3_nt: TGTGCCAGCAGCTTAGCGCTGGGCTTCTCTGGAAACACCATATATTTT
v_call: TRBV5-1; clone_size: -; j_call: TRBJ1-4; d_call: -; cdr3_aa: CASSLGSSGRGTNEKLFF; cdr3_nt: TGCGCCAGCAGCTTGGGGTCATCCGGTAGGGGAACTAATGAAAAACTGTTTTTT
v_call: TRBV2; clone_size: once; j_call: TRBJ1-5; d_call: -; cdr3_aa: CASSIGQTKNQPQHF; cdr3_nt: TGTGCCAGCAGTATAGGACAGACCAAGAATCAGCCCCAGCATTTT
v_call: TRBV5-1; clone_size: few; j_call: TRBJ2-7; d_call: TRBD2; cdr3_aa: CASSLGAGFYEQYF; cdr3_nt: TGCGCCAGCAGCTTGGGAGCGGGGTTCTACGAGCAGTACTTC
v_call: TRBV30; clone_size: -; j_call: TRBJ1-6; d_call: -; cdr3_aa: CAWRYPGTGRNSPLHF; cdr3_nt: TGTGCCTGGAGATATCCCGGGACTGGCAGAAATTCACCCCTCCACTTT